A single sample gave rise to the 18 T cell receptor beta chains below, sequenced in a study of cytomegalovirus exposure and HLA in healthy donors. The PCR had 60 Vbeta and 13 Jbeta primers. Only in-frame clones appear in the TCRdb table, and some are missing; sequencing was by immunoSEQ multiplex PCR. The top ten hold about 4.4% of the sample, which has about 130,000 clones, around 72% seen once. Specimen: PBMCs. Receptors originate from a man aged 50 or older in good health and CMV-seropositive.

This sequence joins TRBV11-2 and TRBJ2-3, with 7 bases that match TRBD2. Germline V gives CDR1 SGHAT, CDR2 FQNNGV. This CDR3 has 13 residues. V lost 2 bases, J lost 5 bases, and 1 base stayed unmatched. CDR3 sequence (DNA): TGTGCCAGCAGCTTACCGGGGGGAGATACGCAGTATTTT. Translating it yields CASSLPGGDTQYF.

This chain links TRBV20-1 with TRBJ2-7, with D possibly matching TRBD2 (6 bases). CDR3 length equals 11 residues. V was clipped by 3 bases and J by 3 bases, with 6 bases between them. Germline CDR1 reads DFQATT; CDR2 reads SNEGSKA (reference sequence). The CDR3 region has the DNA TGCAGTGCTAGCGGGGGCTACGAGCAGTACTTC. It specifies CSASGGYEQYF.

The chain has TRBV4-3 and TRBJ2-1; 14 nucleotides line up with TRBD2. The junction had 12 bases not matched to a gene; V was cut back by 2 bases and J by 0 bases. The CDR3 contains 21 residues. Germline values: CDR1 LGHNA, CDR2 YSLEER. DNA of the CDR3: TGCGCCAGCAGCCAACCGTCTTCGCGGACTAGCGGGAGGAGCTCCTACAATGAGCAGTTCTTC. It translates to CASSQPSSRTSGRSSYNEQFF.

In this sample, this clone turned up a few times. CDR3 DNA: TGTGCCAGCAGCATCTTTCAGACGGAGACCCAAGAGACCCAGTACTTC. Amino acids: CASSIFQTETQETQYF. The chain combines TRBV7-9 with TRBJ2-5; D is undetermined. Per the germline V gene, CDR1 is SEHNR and CDR2 is FQNEAQ (reference sequence). This CDR3 is 16 amino acids long. V was cut by 5 bases and J by 1 base, with 17 bases left in between.

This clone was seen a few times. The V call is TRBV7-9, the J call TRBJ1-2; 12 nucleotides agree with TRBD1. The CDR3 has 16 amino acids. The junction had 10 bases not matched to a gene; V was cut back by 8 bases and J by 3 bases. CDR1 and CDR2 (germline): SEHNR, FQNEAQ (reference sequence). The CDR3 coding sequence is TGTGCCAGCCAACCGGGACAGGGGGCGCAGGACTATGGCTACACCTTC. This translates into CASQPGQGAQDYGYTF.

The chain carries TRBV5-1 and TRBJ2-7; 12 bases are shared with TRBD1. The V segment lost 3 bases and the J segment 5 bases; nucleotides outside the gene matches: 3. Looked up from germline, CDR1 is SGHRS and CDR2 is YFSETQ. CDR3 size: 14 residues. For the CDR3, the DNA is TGCGCCAGCAGCTCCGGGACAGGGGGCCACGAGCAGTACTTC. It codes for CASSSGTGGHEQYF.

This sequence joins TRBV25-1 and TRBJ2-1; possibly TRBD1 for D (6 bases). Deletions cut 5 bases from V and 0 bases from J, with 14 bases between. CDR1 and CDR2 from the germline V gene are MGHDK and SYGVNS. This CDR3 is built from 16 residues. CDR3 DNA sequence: TGTGCCAGCAGTTTAGGGGGAGCGAACTCCTACAATGAGCAGTTCTTC. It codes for CASSLGGANSYNEQFF.

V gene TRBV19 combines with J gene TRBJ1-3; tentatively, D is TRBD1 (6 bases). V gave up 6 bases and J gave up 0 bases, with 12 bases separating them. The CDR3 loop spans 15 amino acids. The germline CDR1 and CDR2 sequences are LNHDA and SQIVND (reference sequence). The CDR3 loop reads CASSLVQGSGNTIYF. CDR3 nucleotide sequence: TGTGCCAGTAGCCTAGTACAGGGCTCTGGAAACACCATATATTTT.

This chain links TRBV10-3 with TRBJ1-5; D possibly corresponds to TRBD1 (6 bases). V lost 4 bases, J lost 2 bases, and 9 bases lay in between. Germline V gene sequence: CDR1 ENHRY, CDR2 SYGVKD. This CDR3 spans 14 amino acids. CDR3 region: CAISAGAGNQPQHF. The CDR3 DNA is TGTGCCATCAGTGCAGGGGCGGGCAATCAGCCCCAGCATTTT.

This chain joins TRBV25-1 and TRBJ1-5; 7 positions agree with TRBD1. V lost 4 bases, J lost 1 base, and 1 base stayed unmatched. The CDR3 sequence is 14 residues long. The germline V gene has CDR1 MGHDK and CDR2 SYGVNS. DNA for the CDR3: TGTGCCAGCAGTGCACAGGGGAGCAATCAGCCCCAGCATTTT. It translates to CASSAQGSNQPQHF. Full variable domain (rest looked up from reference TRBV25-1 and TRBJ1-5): EADIYQTPRYLVIGTGKKITLECSQTMGHDKMYWYQQDPGMELHLIHYSYGVNSTEKGDLSSESTVSRIRTEHFPLTLESARPSHTSQYLCASSAQGSNQPQHFGDGTRLSIL.

Here the CDR3 DNA reads TGTGCCAGCAGTGGGGACAGGCTCGCTGAAGCTTTCTTT. This codes for CASSGDRLAEAFF. The rearrangement joins TRBV2 to TRBJ1-1; 8 bases are a match to TRBD1. This CDR3 spans 13 amino acids. With V trimmed by 4 bases and J by 6 bases, 4 bases remained unmatched. Germline values: CDR1 SNHLY, CDR2 FYNNEI. Full variable domain (remainder filled in from reference TRBV2 and TRBJ1-1): EPEVTQTPSHQVTQMGQEVILRCVPISNHLYFYWYRQILGQKVEFLVSFYNNEISEKSEIFDDQFSVERPDGSNFTLKIRSTKLEDSAMYFCASSGDRLAEAFFGQGTRLTVV.

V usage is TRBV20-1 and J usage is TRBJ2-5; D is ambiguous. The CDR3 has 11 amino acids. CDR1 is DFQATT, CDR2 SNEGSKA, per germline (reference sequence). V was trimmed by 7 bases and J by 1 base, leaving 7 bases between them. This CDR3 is CSELVQETQYF. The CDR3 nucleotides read TGCAGTGAACTGGTCCAAGAGACCCAGTACTTC.

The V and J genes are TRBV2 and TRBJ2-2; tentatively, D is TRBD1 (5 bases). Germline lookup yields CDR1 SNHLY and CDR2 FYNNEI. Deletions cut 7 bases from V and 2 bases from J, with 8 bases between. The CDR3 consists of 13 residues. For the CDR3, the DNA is TGTGCCAGCACAGGGATTAACACCGGGGAGCTGTTTTTT. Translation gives CASTGINTGELFF.

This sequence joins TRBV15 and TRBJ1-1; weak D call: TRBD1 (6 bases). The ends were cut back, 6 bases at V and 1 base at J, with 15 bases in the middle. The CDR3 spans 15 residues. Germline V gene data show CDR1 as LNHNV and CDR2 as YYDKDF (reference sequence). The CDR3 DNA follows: TGTGCCACCAGTACAAACAGGGCTGGGAACACTGAAGCTTTCTTT. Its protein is CATSTNRAGNTEAFF.

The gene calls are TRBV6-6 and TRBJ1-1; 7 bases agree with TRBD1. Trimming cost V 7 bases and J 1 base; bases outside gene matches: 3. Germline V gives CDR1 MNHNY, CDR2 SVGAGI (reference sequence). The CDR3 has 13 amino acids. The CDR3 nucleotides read TGTGCCAGCATAGGACAGGCGAACACTGAAGCTTTCTTT. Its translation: CASIGQANTEAFF.

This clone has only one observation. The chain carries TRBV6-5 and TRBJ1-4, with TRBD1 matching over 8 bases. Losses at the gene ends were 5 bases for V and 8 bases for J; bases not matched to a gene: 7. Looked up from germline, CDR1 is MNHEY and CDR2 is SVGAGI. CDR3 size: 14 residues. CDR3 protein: CASSRTGLKEKLFF. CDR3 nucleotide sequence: TGTGCCAGCAGTCGGACAGGGTTGAAGGAAAAACTGTTTTTT.

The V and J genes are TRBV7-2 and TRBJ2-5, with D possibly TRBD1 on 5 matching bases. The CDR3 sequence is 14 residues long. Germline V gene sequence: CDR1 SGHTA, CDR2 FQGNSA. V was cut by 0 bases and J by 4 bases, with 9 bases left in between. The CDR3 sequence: CASSLAGAGETQYF. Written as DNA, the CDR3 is TGTGCCAGCAGCTTAGCAGGGGCAGGAGAGACCCAGTACTTC.

The CDR3 sequence: CASSPTSEKLFF. The CDR3 DNA reads as TGTGCCAGCTCACCAACAAGTGAAAAACTGTTTTTT. V gene TRBV18 combines with J gene TRBJ1-4; D not resolved. The V end was cut by 2 bases, the J end by 7 bases, with 5 bases between. This CDR3 comprises 12 residues. The germline gives CDR1 KGHSH, CDR2 LQKENI.